One sample yielded the 20 T cell receptor beta chains listed below, sequenced in a study of T cell responses to AZD1222 COVID-19 vaccine. The protocol was immunoSEQ multiplex PCR, while the TCRdb copy is restricted to in-frame clones and leaves out a portion. The repertoire holds over 130,000 clones, with just over 85% as singletons. The sample consisted of peripheral blood, taken on day 0 of AZD1222 vaccination. The origin of the receptors is an adult in good health.

The CDR3 sequence is CASSPPTTDTQYF. Here the CDR3 DNA reads TGTGCCAGCAGCCCCCCCACCACAGATACGCAGTATTTT. The rearrangement joins TRBV14 to TRBJ2-3; no reliable D call. Germline V gene sequence: CDR1 SGHDN, CDR2 FVKESK. The CDR3 has 13 residues. Trimming stripped 4 bases from V and 2 bases from J, with 7 bases between. Using reference TRBV14 and TRBJ2-3 for the parts outside the CDR3, the full variable domain is EAGVTQFPSHSVIEKGQTVTLRCDPISGHDNLYWYRRVMGKEIKFLLHFVKESKQDESGMPNNRFLAERTGGTYSTLKVQPAELEDSGVYFCASSPPTTDTQYFGPGTRLTVL.

The chain combines TRBV4-1 with TRBJ2-1; no clear D gene. Germline CDR1 reads MGHRA; CDR2 reads YSYEKL. The CDR3 covers 12 residues. Trimming took 1 base from V and 9 from J, leaving 7 bases between them. The CDR3 DNA reads TGCGCCAGCAGCCAAGTTGTGGGTGAGCAGTTCTTC. Protein product: CASSQVVGEQFF.

The chain recombines TRBV28 with TRBJ1-5; D gene uncertain. Germline loops: CDR1 MDHEN, CDR2 SYDVKM. This CDR3 is 15 amino acids long. Trimming took 2 bases from V and 7 from J, leaving 15 bases between them. CDR3 residues: CASSLISRPTQPQHF. DNA for the CDR3: TGTGCCAGCAGTTTAATCAGCCGACCAACGCAGCCCCAGCATTTT.

The rearrangement uses TRBV12-3 or TRBV12-4 and TRBJ1-1; no reliable D call. V was pared by 5 bases and J by 1 base, with 5 bases between. The CDR3 is 12 residues long. The CDR3, as DNA: TGTGCCAGCAGTCCCCAGAACACTGAAGCTTTCTTT. This sequence encodes CASSPQNTEAFF.

This clone was seen more than once but under ten times. This chain joins TRBV4-3 and TRBJ1-6; D gene uncertain. V was shortened by 3 bases and J by 10 bases, with 13 bases between the two germline ends. Germline loops: CDR1 LGHNA, CDR2 YSLEER. CDR3 length: 14 residues. The CDR3 region is CASSQGRDRSPLHF. The CDR3, as DNA: TGCGCCAGCAGCCAGGGGAGGGATAGGTCACCCCTCCACTTT.

The rearrangement links TRBV7-2 to TRBJ2-2; perhaps TRBD1 as D (6 bases). Germline-derived CDR1 and CDR2 are SGHTA and FQGNSA. Trimming pared 5 bases from V and 1 base from J, leaving 14 bases between. The CDR3 runs 16 residues. The CDR3 sequence is CASSQQGWGNTGELFF. The CDR3 bases are TGTGCCAGCAGCCAACAGGGTTGGGGGAACACCGGGGAGCTGTTTTTT.

The chain has TRBV7-2 and TRBJ2-7; D possibly corresponds to TRBD2 (6 bases). CDR3 length: 15 residues. Between the trimmed V and J ends, which lost 4 bases and 5 bases, there was a span of 18 bases. The germline CDR1 and CDR2 sequences are SGHTA and FQGNSA. The CDR3 DNA sequence: TGTGCCAGCAGCTCCGAAGGTACTAGCCGCCACGAGCAGTACTTC. Its protein is CASSSEGTSRHEQYF. Using reference TRBV7-2 and TRBJ2-7 for the parts outside the CDR3, the full variable domain is GAGVSQSPSNKVTEKGKDVELRCDPISGHTALYWYRQSLGQGLEFLIYFQGNSAPDKSGLPSDRFSAERTGGSVSTLTIQRTQQEDSAVYLCASSSEGTSRHEQYFGPGTRLTVT.

The chain links TRBV13 to TRBJ2-4, with 8 bases fitting TRBD1. V shed 5 bases, J shed 6 bases, and the junction held 6 bases outside the gene matches. Germline CDR1 is PRHDT and CDR2 is FYEKMQ (reference sequence). There are 14 residues in the CDR3. CDR3: CASSRGTGGNIQYF. The DNA for the CDR3 is TGTGCCAGCAGCCGGGGGACAGGAGGAAACATTCAGTACTTC.

This sequence joins TRBV7-9 and TRBJ1-1, with 7 bases that match TRBD1. J lost 3 bases, V lost 7 bases, and 8 bases had no gene match. Germline values: CDR1 SEHNR, CDR2 FQNEAQ (reference sequence). This CDR3 is 14 amino acids long. As DNA, the CDR3 is TGTGCCAGCACCCAGACAGGGCTCGACACTGAAGCTTTCTTT. As protein: CASTQTGLDTEAFF. The full variable domain, in which reference TRBV7-9 and TRBJ1-1 provide the parts outside the CDR3, is DTGVSQNPRHKITKRGQNVTFRCDPISEHNRLYWYRQTLGQGPEFLTYFQNEAQLEKSRLLSDRFSAERPKGSFSTLEIQRTEQGDSAMYLCASTQTGLDTEAFFGQGTRLTVV.

The chain joins TRBV5-1 to TRBJ1-1, with 8 bases that match TRBD1. V dropped 0 bases and J dropped 5; count of bases not matched to a gene: 6. This CDR3 has 15 amino acids. Germline V gene lookup returns CDR1 SGHRS and CDR2 YFSETQ. In DNA, the CDR3 is TGCGCCAGCAGCTTGGCAGGGGGCGTGTGGACTGAAGCTTTCTTT. Protein: CASSLAGGVWTEAFF.

The genes are TRBV13 and TRBJ2-7; unclear D gene. The germline V gene has CDR1 PRHDT and CDR2 FYEKMQ (reference sequence). This CDR3 has 16 residues. The V end lost 0 bases, the J end lost 5 bases, and 17 bases lay between the germline ends. CDR3 DNA sequence: TGTGCCAGCAGCTTAGGGTCAGACCCCTTCAGAAACGAGCAGTACTTC. It translates to CASSLGSDPFRNEQYF.

The chain combines TRBV6-6 with TRBJ2-7, with TRBD2 matching 11 bases. Germline CDR1 reads MNHNY; CDR2 reads SVGAGI (reference sequence). V was pared by 6 bases and J by 3 bases, with 4 bases of the junction left unmatched. The CDR3 is 14 residues long. Here the CDR3 DNA reads TGTGCCAGCAGGCGGGGGACTAGCGGCTACGAGCAGTACTTC. Translating it yields CASRRGTSGYEQYF.

About this clone itself: At one boundary the junction diverges from the germline segment, which might be a read error. The chain is built from TRBV25-1 and TRBJ2-7; no reliable D call. This CDR3 is 12 amino acids long. Looked up from germline, CDR1 is MGHDK and CDR2 is SYGVNS. CDR3 amino acids: CASSDVVNQVCF. In DNA form, the CDR3 reads TGTGCCAGCAGTGATGTCGTCAACCAAGTTTGCTTC.

The J gene is TRBJ1-2, the V gene TRBV28, with D hard to call. The CDR3 has 14 residues. Trimming removed 10 bases at V and 5 bases at J, with 20 bases between. Germline-derived CDR1 and CDR2 are MDHEN and SYDVKM. CDR3: CATHSDTPEYGYTF. Here the CDR3 DNA reads TGTGCCACTCATTCCGACACCCCTGAATATGGCTACACCTTC.

The chain recombines TRBV12-3 or TRBV12-4 with TRBJ2-2, with D maybe TRBD1 (5 bases). Trimming cost V 7 bases and J 5 bases, with 11 bases left between them. The CDR3 contains 13 residues. As DNA, the CDR3 is TGTGCCAGCAAGGCAGGGTGGACCGGGGAGCTGTTTTTT. This encodes CASKAGWTGELFF.

The rearrangement uses TRBV30 and TRBJ1-1, with TRBD1 matching 11 bases. CDR1 and CDR2 (germline): GTSNPN, SVGIG (reference sequence). V shed 4 bases, J shed 7 bases, and the junction held 8 bases outside the gene matches. The length of the CDR3 is 14 residues. CDR3 region: CAWNRDRGSYEAFF. In DNA, the CDR3 is TGTGCCTGGAACCGGGACAGGGGGAGTTATGAAGCTTTCTTT. Looking up the rest from reference TRBV30 and TRBJ1-1 gives the full variable domain: SQTIHQWPATLVQPVGSPLSLECTVEGTSNPNLYWYRQAAGRGLQLLFYSVGIGQISSEVPQNLSASRPQDRQFILSSKKLLLSDSGFYLCAWNRDRGSYEAFFGQGTRLTVV.

This chain joins TRBV15 and TRBJ1-4; D not certain. Between the trimmed V and J ends, which lost 3 bases and 8 bases, there was a span of 7 bases. Looked up from germline, CDR1 is LNHNV and CDR2 is YYDKDF (reference sequence). CDR3 length equals 12 residues. The CDR3 sequence is CATSSRGEKLFF. CDR3 DNA: TGTGCCACCAGCAGCAGAGGGGAAAAACTGTTTTTT.

V usage is TRBV5-1 and J usage is TRBJ1-2; 8 bases match TRBD1. Germline CDR1 and CDR2: SGHRS and YFSETQ. This CDR3 contains 14 residues. Losses at the gene ends were 5 bases for V and 3 bases for J; bases not matched to a gene: 6. DNA of the CDR3: TGCGCCAGCAGTCTGGTGACAGGGGACTATGGCTACACCTTC. It encodes CASSLVTGDYGYTF.

The CDR3 loop is CASSPRGDTEAFF. The CDR3 nucleotides are TGTGCCAGCTCACCACGAGGGGACACTGAAGCTTTCTTT. This chain connects TRBV18 to TRBJ1-1, with D perhaps TRBD1 (5 bases). Per the germline V gene, CDR1 is KGHSH and CDR2 is LQKENI. CDR3 length: 13 residues. V lost 1 base to trimming and J lost 3 bases, with 6 bases between them.

A single count supports this clone. This rearrangement joins TRBV7-9 to TRBJ2-1, with D perhaps TRBD2 (6 bases). V dropped 2 bases and J dropped 9 bases, with 17 bases sitting between them. CDR1 and CDR2 (germline): SEHNR, FQNEAQ (reference sequence). The CDR3 runs 15 residues. The CDR3 loop is CASSLRRLERLEQFF. As DNA, the CDR3 is TGTGCCAGCAGCTTACGTCGACTAGAGCGCCTTGAGCAGTTCTTC.